Listed below are T cell receptor beta chains from one sample, sequenced in a study of blood T cell repertoires in COVID-19. Repertoires were generated with immunoSEQ multiplex PCR, while TCRdb's copy carries only in-frame clones and drops some. The table records 360,000 or so clones, 90% of them present only once. The sequenced sample was peripheral blood. The receptor source for this set is a man aged 18 to 29 with active or convalescent COVID-19. CDR3s include the opening cysteine and the closing phenylalanine or tryptophan. A D gene is named only where the DNA matches it firmly.

V gene: TRBV28
J gene: TRBJ2-1
D gene: NA
CDR3 protein: CASSFGGNNDNEQFF

V gene: TRBV11-2
J gene: TRBJ1-4
D gene: NA
CDR3 protein: CASSLFPPKTEGLFF

V gene: TRBV6-5
J gene: TRBJ1-2
D gene: NA
CDR3 protein: CASSYSGPPAGGYTF

V gene: TRBV6-2/TRBV6-3
J gene: TRBJ2-6
D gene: NA
CDR3 protein: CASSFSGANVLTF

V gene: TRBV7-3
J gene: TRBJ1-1
D gene: NA
CDR3 protein: CASSSDGGNTEAFF

V gene: TRBV14
J gene: TRBJ1-1
D gene: NA
CDR3 protein: CASSQGAWEGVTEAFF

V gene: TRBV7-3
J gene: TRBJ2-3
D gene: TRBD2
CDR3 protein: CASSLTGTSGSTDTQYF

V gene: TRBV3-1/TRBV3-2
J gene: TRBJ1-5
D gene: TRBD1
CDR3 protein: CASSLDDRGGQPQHF

V gene: TRBV15
J gene: TRBJ2-5
D gene: NA
CDR3 protein: CATSRDQGTQYF

V gene: TRBV28
J gene: TRBJ1-2
D gene: NA
CDR3 protein: CASRTDSYMVDGYTF

V gene: TRBV6-5
J gene: TRBJ1-6
D gene: NA
CDR3 protein: CASSYIGQGLPLHF

V gene: TRBV27
J gene: TRBJ2-7
D gene: TRBD2
CDR3 protein: CASSLSPRLREFREQYF

V gene: TRBV10-3
J gene: TRBJ2-5
D gene: NA
CDR3 protein: CAISPTGYQETQYF

V gene: TRBV11-3
J gene: TRBJ2-3
D gene: TRBD2
CDR3 protein: CASKLAGGADTQYF

V gene: TRBV7-9
J gene: TRBJ2-3
D gene: TRBD1
CDR3 protein: CASSLLTGGGTDTQYF

V gene: TRBV7-2
J gene: TRBJ2-7
D gene: NA
CDR3 protein: CASSLVQVGSYEQYF